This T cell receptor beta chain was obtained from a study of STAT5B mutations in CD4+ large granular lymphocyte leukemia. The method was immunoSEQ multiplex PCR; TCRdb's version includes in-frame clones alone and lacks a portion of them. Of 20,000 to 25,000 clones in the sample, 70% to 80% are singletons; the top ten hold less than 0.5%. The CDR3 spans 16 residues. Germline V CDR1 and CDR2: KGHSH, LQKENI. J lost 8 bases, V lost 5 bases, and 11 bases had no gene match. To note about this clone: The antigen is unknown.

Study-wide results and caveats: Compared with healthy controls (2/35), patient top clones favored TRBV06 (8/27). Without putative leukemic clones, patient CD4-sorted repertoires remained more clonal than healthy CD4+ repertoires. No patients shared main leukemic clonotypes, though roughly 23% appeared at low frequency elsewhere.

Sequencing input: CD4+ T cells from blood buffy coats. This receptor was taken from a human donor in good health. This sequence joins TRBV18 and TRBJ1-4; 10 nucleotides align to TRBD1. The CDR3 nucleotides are TGTGCCAGCTCAGCCACCGGGACAGGGGTTGGCGAAAAACTGTTTTTT. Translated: CASSATGTGVGEKLFF.